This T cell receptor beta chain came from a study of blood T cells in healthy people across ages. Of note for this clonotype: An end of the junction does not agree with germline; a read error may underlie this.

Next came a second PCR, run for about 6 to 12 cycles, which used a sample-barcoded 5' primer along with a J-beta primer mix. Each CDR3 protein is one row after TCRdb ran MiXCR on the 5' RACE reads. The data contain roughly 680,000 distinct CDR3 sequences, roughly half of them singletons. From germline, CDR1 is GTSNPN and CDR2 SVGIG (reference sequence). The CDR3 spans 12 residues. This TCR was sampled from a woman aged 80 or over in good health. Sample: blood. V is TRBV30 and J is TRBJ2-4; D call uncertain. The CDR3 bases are TGTGCCTTGAGTATGGCCCTAAACATTCAGTACTTC. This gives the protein CALSMALNIQYF.